Below, 22 T cell receptor beta chains from the same sample are listed, as sequenced in a study of Graves' ophthalmopathy and Graves' hyperthyroidism. Amplification from RNA transcripts yielded the TCR beta CDR3 regions. In the first round, RT-PCR was carried out with HTBI primers, and a multiplex PCR formed the second round. TCRdb processed the multiplex PCR reads anew with MiXCR; each CDR3 protein has one entry. Here the sample spans under 350,000 distinct CDR3 sequences, 15% to 20% being singletons. The sequenced material came from peripheral blood. Receptor source: an adult man with Graves' ophthalmopathy.

This clonotype has at least ten counts. The chain has TRBV27 and TRBJ1-2; TRBD1 agrees at 10 bases. Per the germline V gene, CDR1 is MNHEY and CDR2 is SMNVEV (reference sequence). Trimming removed 7 bases from V and 4 bases from J; junction bases left unmatched: 9. The CDR3 is 15 amino acids. Here the CDR3 reads CASTQSTGGIYGYTF. The CDR3 DNA reads as TGTGCCAGCACCCAATCGACAGGGGGCATCTATGGCTACACCTTC.

V usage is TRBV28 and J usage is TRBJ2-7; tentatively, D is TRBD1 or TRBD2 (6 bases each). The CDR3 totals 16 residues. Germline V gene lookup returns CDR1 MDHEN and CDR2 SYDVKM. V lost 8 bases and J lost 4, with 24 bases in between. CDR3 protein: CASSPPEGVFLYEQYF. In nucleotides, the CDR3 is TGTGCCAGCTCCCCACCGGAGGGGGTGTTTTTATACGAGCAGTACTTC.

The chain links TRBV29-1 to TRBJ2-5; D perhaps matches TRBD2 (5 bases). The V and J ends lost 7 bases and 5 bases respectively, with 20 bases between them. CDR1 and CDR2 (germline): SQVTM, ANQGSEA. The CDR3 is 14 amino acids. The CDR3 loop reads CSAEALGKWETQYF. As DNA, the CDR3 is TGCAGCGCCGAGGCCCTCGGGAAGTGGGAGACCCAGTACTTC.

A note on this clonotype: The junction shows a germline mismatch at one end, possibly a read error. The genes are TRBV6-1 and TRBJ1-3; D call uncertain. This CDR3 has 13 residues. Germline CDR1 and CDR2: MNHNS and SASEGT. This chain's CDR3 is CASREVVGNTIYF. CDR3 sequence (DNA): TGTGCCAGCAGGGAAGTAGTCGGAAACACCATATATTTT.

This clonotype was observed at least ten times. The chain has TRBV28 and TRBJ2-4, with D perhaps TRBD1 (5 bases). CDR3 length equals 13 residues. Per germline, CDR1 MDHEN and CDR2 SYDVKM. V shed 6 bases and J shed 2 bases, with 8 bases lying between them. CDR3 bases: TGTGCCAGCAGATCAGGGCCCAAAAACATTCAGTACTTC. This gives the protein CASRSGPKNIQYF.

The chain employs TRBV4-1 and TRBJ2-7, with D perhaps TRBD1 (6 bases). Germline V gene lookup returns CDR1 MGHRA and CDR2 YSYEKL. V was pared by 0 bases and J by 0 bases, with 12 bases between. The CDR3 loop spans 16 amino acids. The CDR3 DNA follows: TGCGCCAGCAGCCAAGATGGTGGACAGACCTCCTACGAGCAGTACTTC. It encodes CASSQDGGQTSYEQYF.

This clonotype was recorded many times. The chain is built from TRBV12-5 and TRBJ1-5; D ambiguous. The CDR3 sequence is 14 residues long. V dropped 9 bases and J dropped 0 bases, with 12 bases sitting between them. Germline values: CDR1 LGHNT, CDR2 FRNRAP. The CDR3: CARPPRYSNQPQHF. The CDR3 bases are TGTGCTAGGCCCCCCCGGTATAGCAATCAGCCCCAGCATTTT.

In its sample, this clonotype was seen a few times. At one boundary the junction diverges from the germline segment, which might be a read error. J is TRBJ2-7 and V is TRBV12-3 or TRBV12-4; 10 bases fit TRBD2. The CDR3 runs 16 residues. The CDR3 is CASSYKGVLAGAEQSF. The CDR3 DNA sequence: TGTGCCAGCAGTTACAAAGGCGTGCTAGCGGGAGCCGAGCAGTCCTTC.

This clonotype was detected only a few times. The CDR3 carries no conserved terminal phenylalanine or tryptophan, so it likely arises from a read error. This chain joins TRBV4-3 and TRBJ1-1; 8 nucleotides match TRBD1. Germline V gives CDR1 LGHNA, CDR2 YSLEER. The CDR3 has 18 residues. With V trimmed by 0 bases and J by 6 bases, 15 bases remained unmatched. In nucleotides, the CDR3 is TGCGCCAGCAGCCAAGATCCTCCCGGACAGGGCGGATTCGCTGAAGCTTTCCTT. Protein: CASSQDPPGQGGFAEAFL.

This clonotype was found many times. The chain employs TRBV6-2 or TRBV6-3 and TRBJ1-5; a possible D gene is TRBD1 (6 bases). The CDR3 is 16 residues long. Germline-derived CDR1 and CDR2 are MNHEY and SVGEGT. Trimming left V 7 bases short and J 0 bases short, with 16 bases between. The CDR3 loop is CASNIPDRYSNQPQHF. CDR3 sequence (DNA): TGTGCCAGCAATATACCTGACAGGTATAGCAATCAGCCCCAGCATTTT.

This clonotype was seen repeatedly, ten times or more. V usage is TRBV5-1 and J usage is TRBJ2-7; the match to TRBD2 covers 14 bases. V shed 5 bases and J 5 bases; nucleotides not matched to a gene: 9. The CDR3 is 16 amino acids. The germline gives CDR1 SGHRS, CDR2 YFSETQ. The CDR3 loop is CASRKGPGLAGDEQYF. CDR3 bases: TGCGCCAGCAGGAAAGGTCCGGGACTAGCGGGAGACGAGCAGTACTTC.

On this clonotype itself: A much larger clone lies a single base off, so this may be a read error. The CDR3 does not close with the conserved phenylalanine or tryptophan, likely indicating a read error. This rearrangement joins TRBV11-2 to TRBJ1-1, with D perhaps TRBD1 (5 bases). V was cut by 6 bases and J by 1 base, with 12 bases left in between. From germline, CDR1 is SGHAT and CDR2 FQNNGV. The CDR3 contains 14 residues. CDR3: CASRERGANTEAFL. CDR3 DNA: TGTGCCAGCAGAGAAAGGGGTGCGAACACTGAAGCTTTCCTT.

The sample holds many counts of this clonotype. The chain carries TRBV6-5 and TRBJ2-5; 10 nucleotides agree with TRBD2. Per the germline V gene, CDR1 is MNHEY and CDR2 is SVGAGI. V was pared by 3 bases and J by 5 bases, with 9 bases of the junction left unmatched. The CDR3 consists of 16 residues. CDR3 nucleotide sequence: TGTGCCAGCAGTTATCGGCTAGCGGGAGAGGGGGAGACCCAGTACTTC. This sequence encodes CASSYRLAGEGETQYF.

This clonotype was counted ten times or more. The V and J genes are TRBV20-1 and TRBJ2-5, with TRBD1 matching over 10 bases. Losses at the gene ends were 1 base for V and 5 bases for J; bases not matched to a gene: 4. There are 14 residues in the CDR3. Germline CDR1 is DFQATT and CDR2 is SNEGSKA (reference sequence). In nucleotides, the CDR3 is TGCAGTGCTAGAGTTGGGACAGGGGTTGAGACCCAGTACTTC. This gives the protein CSARVGTGVETQYF.

At least ten counts were recorded for this clonotype. A much larger clone differs from this one at a single base, so this may be a read error. The V and J genes are TRBV20-1 and TRBJ2-5; D is uncertain. Germline V gene lookup returns CDR1 DFQATT and CDR2 SNEGSKA (reference sequence). This CDR3 spans 14 amino acids. Deletions cut 0 bases from V and 5 bases from J, with 13 bases between. The CDR3 region is CSARDPRAAETQYF. CDR3 bases: TGCAGTGCTAGAGATCCCCGGGCGGCGGAGACCCAGTACTTC.

Many counts were recorded for this clonotype. J is TRBJ1-6 and V is TRBV2; D ambiguous. Trimming stripped 0 bases from V and 0 bases from J, with 12 bases between. The CDR3 is 18 amino acids. Germline V gene data show CDR1 as SNHLY and CDR2 as FYNNEI. In DNA, the CDR3 is TGTGCCAGCAGTGAAGCGGTTACATGGAGCTCCTATAATTCACCCCTCCACTTT. This sequence encodes CASSEAVTWSSYNSPLHF.

This clonotype was counted many times. The J gene is TRBJ2-7, the V gene TRBV12-3 or TRBV12-4, with a tentative D call TRBD1 (5 bases). Trimming cost V 6 bases and J 3 bases, with 9 bases left between them. This CDR3 has 12 amino acids. The CDR3 reads CASSDDSYEQYF. CDR3 nucleotides: TGTGCCAGCAGCGACGACAGCTACGAGCAGTACTTC.

This clonotype was recorded many times. V gene TRBV6-2 or TRBV6-3 combines with J gene TRBJ2-5, with D maybe TRBD1 (5 bases). This CDR3 is built from 12 residues. Germline CDR1 MNHEY, CDR2 SVGEGT. V shed 6 bases and J shed 5 bases, with 10 bases lying between them. The CDR3 DNA reads as TGTGCCAGCAGGGGGCTTGGGGAGACCCAGTACTTC. It translates to CASRGLGETQYF.

Points on this clonotype: The missing conserved phenylalanine or tryptophan at the end of this CDR3 makes a read error likely. The chain couples TRBV30 to TRBJ2-7; D possibly corresponds to TRBD2 (7 bases). The CDR3 covers 15 residues. CDR1 GTSNPN and CDR2 SVGIG come from the germline V gene (reference sequence). V lost 4 bases and J 6 bases, leaving 22 bases between the germline ends. The CDR3 DNA sequence: TGTGCCTGGAATGGGGGGGCCAACGGATTTTTCGAGCAGTACCTC. Its translation: CAWNGGANGFFEQYL.

This clonotype was counted at least ten times. This chain links TRBV6-1 with TRBJ2-7; 7 nucleotides align to TRBD1. Germline V gives CDR1 MNHNS, CDR2 SASEGT. V lost 7 bases to trimming and J lost 0 bases; unmatched junction nucleotides: 3. CDR3 length: 13 residues. The CDR3 sequence is CASKAGGSYEQYF. The CDR3 DNA is TGTGCCAGCAAAGCAGGGGGCTCCTACGAGCAGTACTTC.

This clonotype has a count of ten or more. V gene TRBV24-1 combines with J gene TRBJ1-2; no definite D call. From germline, CDR1 is KGHDR and CDR2 SFDVKD. V lost 2 bases, J lost 5 bases, and 11 bases lay in between. This CDR3 region has 14 residues. CDR3 in DNA: TGTGCCACCAGTGATTCGGGAGCGGCATATGGCTACACCTTC. Translation: CATSDSGAAYGYTF.

This clonotype was counted only a few times. The chain uses TRBV7-2 and TRBJ2-7; the match to TRBD2 covers 10 bases. After removal of 3 bases from V and 3 bases from J, the junction contained 5 bases not matched to a gene. Germline V gives CDR1 SGHTA, CDR2 FQGNSA. The CDR3 has 15 amino acids. The CDR3 sequence is CASSFLAGESYEQYF. CDR3 DNA: TGTGCCAGCAGCTTTCTAGCGGGAGAGAGCTACGAGCAGTACTTC.